Reported below is one T cell receptor (beta chain). Its antigen is unknown. This sample was taken from a study of cytomegalovirus exposure and HLA in healthy donors. Study results and caveats: Associated with cytomegalovirus, according to the listing, were some 150 TCR beta chains. Most TCR sequences proved rare, with some public TCRs found in many donors. It was found in a later analysis that first-cohort TCR clusters tended to co-occur in the 100 to 150 validation repertoires.

Germline CDR1 and CDR2: MNHEY and SVGAGI. CDR3 size: 14 residues. V lost 6 bases, J lost 4 bases, and 6 bases stayed unmatched. Clones were read by immunoSEQ multiplex PCR, and TCRdb kept only the in-frame ones, dropping some. The data contain about 160,000 clones, about 86% of them seen just once; the ten biggest clones take up 5% to 7%. These donors were members of the 120-subject validation cohort, a group separate from the approximately 670-subject first cohort. The source is a woman between 25 and 40 years old in good health and CMV-seronegative. The V and J genes are TRBV6-5 and TRBJ2-1; 7 nucleotides align to TRBD2. Sequenced sample: PBMCs. Here the CDR3 DNA reads TGTGCCAGCAGCCTGCAGCGGGGTTACAATGAGCAGTTCTTC. It encodes CASSLQRGYNEQFF.